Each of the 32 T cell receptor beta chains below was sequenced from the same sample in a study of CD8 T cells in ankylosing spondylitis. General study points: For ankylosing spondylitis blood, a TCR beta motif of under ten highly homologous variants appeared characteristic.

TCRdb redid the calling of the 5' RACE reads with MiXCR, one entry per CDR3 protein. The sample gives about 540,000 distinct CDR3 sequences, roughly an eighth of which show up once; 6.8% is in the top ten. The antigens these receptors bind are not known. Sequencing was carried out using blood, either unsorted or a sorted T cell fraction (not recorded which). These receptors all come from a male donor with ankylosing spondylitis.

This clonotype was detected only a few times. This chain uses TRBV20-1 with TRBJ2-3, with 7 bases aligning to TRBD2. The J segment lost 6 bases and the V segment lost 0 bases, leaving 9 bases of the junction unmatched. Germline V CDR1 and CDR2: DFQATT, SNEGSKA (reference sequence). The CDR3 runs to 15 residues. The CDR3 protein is CSAREISGSRDTQYF. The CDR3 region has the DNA TGCAGTGCTAGAGAAATTAGCGGGTCCAGGGATACGCAGTATTTT.

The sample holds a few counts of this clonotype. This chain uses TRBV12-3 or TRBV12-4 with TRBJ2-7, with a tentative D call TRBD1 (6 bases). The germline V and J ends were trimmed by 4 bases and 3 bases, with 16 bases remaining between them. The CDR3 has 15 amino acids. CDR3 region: CASSWVQGIGYEQYF. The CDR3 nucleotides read TGTGCCAGCAGTTGGGTTCAGGGGATCGGCTACGAGCAGTACTTC.

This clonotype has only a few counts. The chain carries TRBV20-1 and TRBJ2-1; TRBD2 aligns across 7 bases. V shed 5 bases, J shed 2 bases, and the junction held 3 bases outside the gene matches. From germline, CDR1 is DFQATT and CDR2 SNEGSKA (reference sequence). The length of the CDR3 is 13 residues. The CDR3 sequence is CSAERGTYNEQFF. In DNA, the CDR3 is TGCAGTGCTGAGCGGGGTACCTACAATGAGCAGTTCTTC.

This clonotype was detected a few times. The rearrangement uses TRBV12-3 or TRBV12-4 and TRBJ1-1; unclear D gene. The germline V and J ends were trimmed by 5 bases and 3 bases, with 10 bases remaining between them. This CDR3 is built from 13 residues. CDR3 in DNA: TGTGCCAGCAGTATGGGGTTGGACACTGAAGCTTTCTTT. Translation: CASSMGLDTEAFF.

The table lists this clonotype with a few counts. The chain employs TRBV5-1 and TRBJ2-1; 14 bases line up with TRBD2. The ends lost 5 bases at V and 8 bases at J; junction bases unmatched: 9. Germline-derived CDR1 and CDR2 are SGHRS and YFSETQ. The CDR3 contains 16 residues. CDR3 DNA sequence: TGCGCCAGCAGTTCTGGACTAGCGGGAGGAACCGATGAGCAGTTCTTC. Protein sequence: CASSSGLAGGTDEQFF. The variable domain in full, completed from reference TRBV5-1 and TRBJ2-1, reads KAGVTQTPRYLIKTRGQQVTLSCSPISGHRSVSWYQQTPGQGLQFLFEYFSETQRNKGNFPGRFSGRQFSNSRSEMNVSTLELGDSALYLCASSSGLAGGTDEQFFGPGTRLTVL.

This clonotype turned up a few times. CDR3 DNA sequence: TGTGCCAGCAGTTGGTCTTACGAGGGCAATGAGCAGTTCTTC. It codes for CASSWSYEGNEQFF. This chain links TRBV12-3 or TRBV12-4 with TRBJ2-1; a weak D match, TRBD2 (5 bases). The CDR3 extends over 14 amino acids. Trimming stripped 4 bases from V and 6 bases from J, with 13 bases between.

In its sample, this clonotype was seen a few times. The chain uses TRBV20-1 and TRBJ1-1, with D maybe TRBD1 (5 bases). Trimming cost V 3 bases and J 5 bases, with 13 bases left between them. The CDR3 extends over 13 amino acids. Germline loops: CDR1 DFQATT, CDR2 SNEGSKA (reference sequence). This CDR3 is CSARSPGRTEAFF. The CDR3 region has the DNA TGCAGTGCTAGGTCGCCGGGGCGGACTGAAGCTTTCTTT.

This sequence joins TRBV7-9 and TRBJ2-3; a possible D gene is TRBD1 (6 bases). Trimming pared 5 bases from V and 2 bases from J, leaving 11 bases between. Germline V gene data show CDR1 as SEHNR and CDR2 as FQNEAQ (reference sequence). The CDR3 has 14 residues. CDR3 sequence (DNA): TGTGCCAGCAGCCCAGGGACACTCACAGATACGCAGTATTTT. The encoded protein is CASSPGTLTDTQYF.

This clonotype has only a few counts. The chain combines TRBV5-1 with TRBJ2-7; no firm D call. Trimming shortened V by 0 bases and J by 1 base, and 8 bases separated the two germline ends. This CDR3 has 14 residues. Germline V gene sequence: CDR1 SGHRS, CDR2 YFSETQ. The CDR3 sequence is CASSLAMQSYEQYF. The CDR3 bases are TGCGCCAGCAGCTTGGCCATGCAGTCCTACGAGCAGTACTTC.

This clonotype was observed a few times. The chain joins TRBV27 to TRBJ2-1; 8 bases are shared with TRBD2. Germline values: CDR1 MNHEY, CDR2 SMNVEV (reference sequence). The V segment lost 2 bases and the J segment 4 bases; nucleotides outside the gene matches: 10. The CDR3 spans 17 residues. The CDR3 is CASSLRLGSGGYNEQFF. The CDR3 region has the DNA TGTGCCAGCAGTTTAAGGCTTGGGAGCGGGGGTTACAATGAGCAGTTCTTC.

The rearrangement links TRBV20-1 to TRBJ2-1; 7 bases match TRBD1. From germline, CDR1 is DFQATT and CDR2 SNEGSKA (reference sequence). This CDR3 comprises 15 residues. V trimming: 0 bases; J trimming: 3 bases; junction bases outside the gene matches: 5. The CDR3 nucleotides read TGCAGTGCTAGAGACCAGGGGGTCTACTACAATGAGCAGTTCTTC. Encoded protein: CSARDQGVYYNEQFF.

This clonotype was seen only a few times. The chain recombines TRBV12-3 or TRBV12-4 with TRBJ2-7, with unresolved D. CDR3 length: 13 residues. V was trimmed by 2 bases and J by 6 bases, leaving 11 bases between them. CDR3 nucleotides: TGTGCCAGCAGTTTAACAGTAGTCGGCGAGCAGTACGTC. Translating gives CASSLTVVGEQYV.

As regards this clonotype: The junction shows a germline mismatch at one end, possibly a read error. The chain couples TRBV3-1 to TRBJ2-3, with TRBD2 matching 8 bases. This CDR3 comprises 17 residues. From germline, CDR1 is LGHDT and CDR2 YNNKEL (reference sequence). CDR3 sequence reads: CASSPQATSGPTSRPHF. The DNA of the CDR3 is TGTGCCAGCAGCCCCCAGGCAACTAGCGGTCCGACTTCTCGTCCCCATTTT.

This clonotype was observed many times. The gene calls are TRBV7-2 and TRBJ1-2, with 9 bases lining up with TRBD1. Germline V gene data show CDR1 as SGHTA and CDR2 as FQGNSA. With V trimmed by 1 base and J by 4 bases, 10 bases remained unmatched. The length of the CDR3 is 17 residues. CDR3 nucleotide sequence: TGTGCCAGCAGCTTAGTAAGGGGACAGGGAGATATCTATGGCTACACCTTC. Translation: CASSLVRGQGDIYGYTF.

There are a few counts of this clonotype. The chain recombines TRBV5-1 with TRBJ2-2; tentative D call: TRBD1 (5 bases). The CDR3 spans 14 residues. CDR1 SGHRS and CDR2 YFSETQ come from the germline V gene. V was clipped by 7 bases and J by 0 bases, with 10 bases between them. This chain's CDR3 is CASSRQPNTGELFF. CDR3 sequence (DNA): TGCGCCAGCTCCCGACAGCCGAACACCGGGGAGCTGTTTTTT.

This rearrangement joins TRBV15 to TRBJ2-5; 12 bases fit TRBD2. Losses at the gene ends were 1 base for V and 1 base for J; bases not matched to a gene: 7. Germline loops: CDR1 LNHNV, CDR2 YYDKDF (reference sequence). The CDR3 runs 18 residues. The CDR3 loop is CATSRGLAGVWPQETQYF. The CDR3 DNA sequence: TGTGCCACCAGCAGAGGACTAGCGGGAGTATGGCCCCAAGAGACCCAGTACTTC.

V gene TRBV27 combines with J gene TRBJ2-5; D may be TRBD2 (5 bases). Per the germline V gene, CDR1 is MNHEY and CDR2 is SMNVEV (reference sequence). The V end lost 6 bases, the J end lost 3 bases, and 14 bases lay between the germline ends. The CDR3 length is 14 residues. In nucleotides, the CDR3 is TGTGCCAGCAGCCCATCGGGGAATGAAGAGACCCAGTACTTC. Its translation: CASSPSGNEETQYF.

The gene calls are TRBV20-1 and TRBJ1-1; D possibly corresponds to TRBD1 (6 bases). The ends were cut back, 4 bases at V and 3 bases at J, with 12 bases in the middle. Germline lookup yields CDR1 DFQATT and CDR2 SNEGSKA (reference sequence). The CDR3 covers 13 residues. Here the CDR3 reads CSAIGGPHTEAFF. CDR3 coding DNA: TGCAGTGCTATAGGGGGGCCGCACACTGAAGCTTTCTTT.

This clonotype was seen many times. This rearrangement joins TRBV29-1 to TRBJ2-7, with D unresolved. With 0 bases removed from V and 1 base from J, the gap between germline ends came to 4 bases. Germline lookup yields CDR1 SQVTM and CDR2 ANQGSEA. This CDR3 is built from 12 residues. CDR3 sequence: CSVEDRSYEQYF. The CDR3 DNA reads TGCAGCGTTGAAGACAGATCCTACGAGCAGTACTTC.

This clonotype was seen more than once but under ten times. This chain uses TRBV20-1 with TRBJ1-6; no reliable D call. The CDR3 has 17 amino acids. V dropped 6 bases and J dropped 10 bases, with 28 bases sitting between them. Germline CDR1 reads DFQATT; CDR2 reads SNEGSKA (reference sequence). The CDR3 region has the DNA TGCAGTGCCACTCCAAGTCCACAAGCGGGGTTCTACTCACCCCTCCACTTT. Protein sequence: CSATPSPQAGFYSPLHF.

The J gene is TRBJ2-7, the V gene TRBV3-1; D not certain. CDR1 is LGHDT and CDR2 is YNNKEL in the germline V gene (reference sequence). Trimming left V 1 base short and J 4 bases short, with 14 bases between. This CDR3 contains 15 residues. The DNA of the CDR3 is TGTGCCAGCAGCCAAGTGGGAAGTTTGGCGTACGAGCAGTACTTC. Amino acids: CASSQVGSLAYEQYF.

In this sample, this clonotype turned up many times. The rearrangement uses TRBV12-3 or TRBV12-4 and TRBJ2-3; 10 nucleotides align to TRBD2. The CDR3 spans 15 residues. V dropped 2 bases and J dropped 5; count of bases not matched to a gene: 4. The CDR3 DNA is TGTGCCAGCAGTTTATGGCTAGCGGGAGTAGATACGCAGTATTTT. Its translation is CASSLWLAGVDTQYF.

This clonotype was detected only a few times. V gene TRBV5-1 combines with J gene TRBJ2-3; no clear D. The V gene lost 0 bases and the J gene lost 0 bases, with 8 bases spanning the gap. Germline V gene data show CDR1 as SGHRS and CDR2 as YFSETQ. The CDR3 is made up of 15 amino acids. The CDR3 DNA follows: TGCGCCAGCAGCTTGGTGATTGACAGCACAGATACGCAGTATTTT. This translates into CASSLVIDSTDTQYF.

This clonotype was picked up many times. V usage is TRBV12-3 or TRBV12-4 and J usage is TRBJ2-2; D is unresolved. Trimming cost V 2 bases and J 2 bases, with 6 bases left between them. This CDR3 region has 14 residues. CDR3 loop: CASSLSTNTGELFF. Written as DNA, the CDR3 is TGTGCCAGCAGTTTAAGCACTAACACCGGGGAGCTGTTTTTT.

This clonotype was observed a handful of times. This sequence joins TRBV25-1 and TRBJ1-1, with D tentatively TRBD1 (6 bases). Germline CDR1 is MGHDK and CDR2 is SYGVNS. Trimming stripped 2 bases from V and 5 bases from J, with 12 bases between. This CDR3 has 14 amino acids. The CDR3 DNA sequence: TGTGCCAGCAGTGAACCACAGGGATTTACTGAAGCTTTCTTT. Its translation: CASSEPQGFTEAFF.

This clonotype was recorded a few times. For the CDR3, the DNA is TGTGCCACCAGCAGAGATATCCAACGGGACAGGGTTTATTTAAAAGAGACCCAGTACTTC. Translated: CATSRDIQRDRVYLKETQYF. The chain recombines TRBV15 with TRBJ2-5; 9 positions match TRBD1. The germline V gene has CDR1 LNHNV and CDR2 YYDKDF (reference sequence). Trimming removed 0 bases from V and 3 bases from J; junction bases left unmatched: 17. This CDR3 region has 20 residues.

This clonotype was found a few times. Here the CDR3 reads CASSLVRAVSYNEQFF. CDR3 nucleotides: TGTGCCAGCAGCTTAGTCCGGGCAGTCTCCTACAATGAGCAGTTCTTC. The genes are TRBV11-1 and TRBJ2-1; D is uncertain. The germline gives CDR1 SGHAT, CDR2 FQDESV (reference sequence). The CDR3 has 16 amino acids. The ends were cut back, 1 base at V and 0 bases at J, with 10 bases in the middle.

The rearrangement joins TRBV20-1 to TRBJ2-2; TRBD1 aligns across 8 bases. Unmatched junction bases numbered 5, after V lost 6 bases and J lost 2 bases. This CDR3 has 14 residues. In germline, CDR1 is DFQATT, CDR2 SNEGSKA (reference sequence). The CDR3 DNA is TGCAGTGCAGTACAGGGGGTCAACACCGGGGAGCTGTTTTTT. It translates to CSAVQGVNTGELFF.

The CDR3 region has the DNA TGTGCCAGCAGCTTAGCAGCGGGAGAAACCTATGAGCAGTTCTTC. This gives the protein CASSLAAGETYEQFF. The J gene is TRBJ2-1, the V gene TRBV11-2, with 8 bases identical to TRBD2. Germline CDR1 reads SGHAT; CDR2 reads FQNNGV. After removal of 1 base from V and 8 bases from J, the junction contained 7 bases not matched to a gene. The CDR3 runs 15 residues.

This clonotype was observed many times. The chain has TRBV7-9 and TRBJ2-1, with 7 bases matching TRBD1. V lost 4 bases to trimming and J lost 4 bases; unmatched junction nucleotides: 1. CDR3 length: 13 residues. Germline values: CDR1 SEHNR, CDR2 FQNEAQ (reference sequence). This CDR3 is CASSSGQYNEQFF. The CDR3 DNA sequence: TGTGCCAGCAGCTCGGGACAGTACAATGAGCAGTTCTTC.

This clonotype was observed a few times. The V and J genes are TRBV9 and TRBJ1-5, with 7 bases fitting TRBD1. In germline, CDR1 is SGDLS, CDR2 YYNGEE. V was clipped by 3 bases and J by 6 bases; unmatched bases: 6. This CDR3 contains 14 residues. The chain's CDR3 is CASSAQGVGQPQHF. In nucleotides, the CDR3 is TGTGCCAGCAGCGCCCAGGGGGTTGGTCAGCCCCAGCATTTT.

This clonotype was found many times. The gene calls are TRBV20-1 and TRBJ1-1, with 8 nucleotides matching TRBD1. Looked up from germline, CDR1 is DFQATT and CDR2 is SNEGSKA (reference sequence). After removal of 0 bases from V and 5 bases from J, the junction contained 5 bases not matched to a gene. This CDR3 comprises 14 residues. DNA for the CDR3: TGCAGTGCTAGAGATCGGACAGGGAAAACTGAAGCTTTCTTT. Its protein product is CSARDRTGKTEAFF.